The clone carrying this T cell receptor beta chain was observed once. As yet, its antigen is unknown. The CDR3 covers 17 residues. This entry is derived from a study of shared clonotypes between healthy human individuals. Study-wide background: The study used three CD4 naive, three CD4 memory, two CD8 naive and one CD8 memory plate per donor. General study findings and limits: Sequencing depth was expected to affect clonotype sharing among donors. Among several donors, approximately 5% of naive CD4 clonotypes were found in common.

Positive CCR7 selection of CD45RO-negative cells yielded the naive CD8 cells, and terminally differentiated effector memory CD45RA+ cells were excluded. The method was immunoSEQ multiplex PCR; TCRdb's version includes in-frame clones alone and lacks a portion of them. Of some 2.1 million clones listed, 85% to 95% are singletons. The clonotype was recovered from a man aged 18-30 years in good health. This sequence joins TRBV21-1 and TRBJ1-1; the D call of TRBD1 is as the table states it, not checked on the DNA. TRBV21-1 is described as a pseudogene. The sample consisted of naive CD8+ T cells sorted from blood. The CDR3 here is CASARLRQGLSDTEAFF. The CDR3 DNA follows: TGTGCCAGCGCTCGGCTCAGACAGGGGCTAAGCGACACTGAAGCTTTCTTT.